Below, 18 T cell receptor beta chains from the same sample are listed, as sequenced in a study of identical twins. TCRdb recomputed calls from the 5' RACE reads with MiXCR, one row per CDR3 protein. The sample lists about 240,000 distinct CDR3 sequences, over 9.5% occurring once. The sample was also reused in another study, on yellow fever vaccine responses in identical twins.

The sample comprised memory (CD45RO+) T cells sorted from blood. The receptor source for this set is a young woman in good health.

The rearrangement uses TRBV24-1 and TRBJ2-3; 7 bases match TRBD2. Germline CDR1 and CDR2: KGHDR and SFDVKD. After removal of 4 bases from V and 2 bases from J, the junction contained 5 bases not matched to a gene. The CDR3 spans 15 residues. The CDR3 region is CATSDLAVDTDTQYF. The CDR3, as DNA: TGTGCCACCAGTGACCTAGCGGTCGACACAGATACGCAGTATTTT.

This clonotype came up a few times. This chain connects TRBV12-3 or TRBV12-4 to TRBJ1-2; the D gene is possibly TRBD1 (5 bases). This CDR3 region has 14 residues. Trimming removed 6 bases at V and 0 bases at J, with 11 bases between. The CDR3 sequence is CASSGRGANYGYTF. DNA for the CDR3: TGTGCCAGCAGCGGTCGGGGGGCTAACTATGGCTACACCTTC.

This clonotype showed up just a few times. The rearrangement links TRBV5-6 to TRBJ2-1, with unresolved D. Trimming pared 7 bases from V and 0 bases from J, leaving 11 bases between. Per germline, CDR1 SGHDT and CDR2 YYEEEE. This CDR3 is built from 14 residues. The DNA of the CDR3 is TGTGCCAGCCTCGTGTACAGCTCCTACAATGAGCAGTTCTTC. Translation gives CASLVYSSYNEQFF.

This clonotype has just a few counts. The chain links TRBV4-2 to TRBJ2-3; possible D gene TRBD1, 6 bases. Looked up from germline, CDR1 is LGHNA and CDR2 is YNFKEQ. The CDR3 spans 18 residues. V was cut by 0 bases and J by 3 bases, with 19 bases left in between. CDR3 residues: CASSQDRRGRGSTDTQYF. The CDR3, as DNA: TGTGCCAGCAGCCAAGATCGTCGGGGCAGGGGTTCGACAGATACGCAGTATTTT.

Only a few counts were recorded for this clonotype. In nucleotides, the CDR3 is TGCAGTGCTGGTAGCGGGGGGGCGATCCATGAGCAGTTCTTC. Translating it yields CSAGSGGAIHEQFF. The chain uses TRBV20-1 and TRBJ2-1, with 11 bases that match TRBD2. The V segment lost 5 bases and the J segment 8 bases; nucleotides outside the gene matches: 8. Germline V lookup: CDR1 DFQATT, CDR2 SNEGSKA (reference sequence). The CDR3 runs to 14 residues.

In DNA, the CDR3 is TGCAGTGCTAGGCTAGCGACAAATGAGCAGTTCTTC. It is translated as CSARLATNEQFF. The chain employs TRBV20-1 and TRBJ2-1; possibly TRBD2 for D (6 bases). Germline-derived CDR1 and CDR2 are DFQATT and SNEGSKA (reference sequence). V shed 3 bases and J shed 7 bases, with 10 bases lying between them. The CDR3 runs to 12 residues.

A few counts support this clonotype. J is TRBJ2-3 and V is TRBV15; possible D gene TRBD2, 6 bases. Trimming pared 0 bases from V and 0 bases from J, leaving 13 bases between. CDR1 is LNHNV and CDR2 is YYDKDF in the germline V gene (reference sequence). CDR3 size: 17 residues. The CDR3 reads CATSRDLARGSTDTQYF. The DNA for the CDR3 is TGTGCCACCAGCAGAGATCTCGCCCGGGGGAGCACAGATACGCAGTATTTT.

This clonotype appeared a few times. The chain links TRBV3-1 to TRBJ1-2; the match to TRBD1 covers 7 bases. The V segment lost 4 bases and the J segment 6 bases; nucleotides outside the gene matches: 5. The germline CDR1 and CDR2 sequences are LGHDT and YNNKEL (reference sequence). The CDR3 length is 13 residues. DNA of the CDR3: TGTGCCAGCAGCCCTGGACAGGCCGATGGCTACACCTTC. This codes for CASSPGQADGYTF.

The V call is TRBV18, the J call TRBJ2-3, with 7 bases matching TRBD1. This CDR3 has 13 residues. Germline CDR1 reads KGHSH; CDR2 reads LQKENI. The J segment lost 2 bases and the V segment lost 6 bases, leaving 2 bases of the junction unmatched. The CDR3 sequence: CASSGQNTDTQYF. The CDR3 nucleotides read TGTGCCAGCTCGGGACAGAACACAGATACGCAGTATTTT.

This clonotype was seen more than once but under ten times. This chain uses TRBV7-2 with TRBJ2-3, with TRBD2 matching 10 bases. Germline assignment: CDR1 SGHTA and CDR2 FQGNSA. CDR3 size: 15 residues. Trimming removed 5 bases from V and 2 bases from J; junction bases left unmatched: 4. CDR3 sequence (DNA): TGTGCCAGCAGCCCTAGCGGGGGACTCACAGATACGCAGTATTTT. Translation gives CASSPSGGLTDTQYF.

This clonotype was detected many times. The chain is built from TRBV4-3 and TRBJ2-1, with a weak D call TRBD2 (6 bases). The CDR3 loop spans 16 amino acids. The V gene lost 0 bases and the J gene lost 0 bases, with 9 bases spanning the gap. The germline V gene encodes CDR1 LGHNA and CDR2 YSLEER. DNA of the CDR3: TGCGCCAGCAGCCAAGATAGCGGACCCTCCTACAATGAGCAGTTCTTC. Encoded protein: CASSQDSGPSYNEQFF.

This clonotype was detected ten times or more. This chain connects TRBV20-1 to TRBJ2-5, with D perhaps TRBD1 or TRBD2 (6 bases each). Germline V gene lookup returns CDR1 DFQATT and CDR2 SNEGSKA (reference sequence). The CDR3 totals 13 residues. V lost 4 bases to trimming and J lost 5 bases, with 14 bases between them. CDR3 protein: CSAKEGGGETQYF. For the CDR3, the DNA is TGCAGTGCTAAGGAGGGGGGCGGGGAGACCCAGTACTTC.

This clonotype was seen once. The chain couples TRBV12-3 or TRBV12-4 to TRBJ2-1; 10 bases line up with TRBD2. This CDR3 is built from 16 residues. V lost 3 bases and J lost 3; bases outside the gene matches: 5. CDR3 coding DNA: TGTGCCAGCAGTTTTTCAGCGGGAGGGTACTACAATGAGCAGTTCTTC. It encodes CASSFSAGGYYNEQFF.

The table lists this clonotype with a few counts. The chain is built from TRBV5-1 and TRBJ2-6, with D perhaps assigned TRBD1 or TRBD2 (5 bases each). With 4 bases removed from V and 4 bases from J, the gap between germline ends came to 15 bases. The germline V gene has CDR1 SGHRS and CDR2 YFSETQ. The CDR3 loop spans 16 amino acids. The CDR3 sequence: CASSPTGARGANVLTF. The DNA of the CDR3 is TGCGCCAGCAGCCCAACCGGGGCGCGCGGGGCCAACGTCCTGACTTTC.

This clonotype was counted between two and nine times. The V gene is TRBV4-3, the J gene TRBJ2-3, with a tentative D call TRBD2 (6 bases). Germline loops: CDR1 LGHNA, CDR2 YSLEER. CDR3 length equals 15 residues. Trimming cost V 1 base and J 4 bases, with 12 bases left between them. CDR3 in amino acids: CASSQGGVAADTQYF. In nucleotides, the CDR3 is TGCGCCAGCAGCCAAGGAGGAGTAGCGGCAGATACGCAGTATTTT.

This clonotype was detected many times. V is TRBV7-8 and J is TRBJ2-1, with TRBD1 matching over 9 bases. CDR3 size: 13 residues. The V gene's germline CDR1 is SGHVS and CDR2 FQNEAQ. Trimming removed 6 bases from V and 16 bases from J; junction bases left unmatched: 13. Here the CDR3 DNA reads TGTGCCAGCAGTTTCGACAGGGGGGATATTCAATTCTTC. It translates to CASSFDRGDIQFF.

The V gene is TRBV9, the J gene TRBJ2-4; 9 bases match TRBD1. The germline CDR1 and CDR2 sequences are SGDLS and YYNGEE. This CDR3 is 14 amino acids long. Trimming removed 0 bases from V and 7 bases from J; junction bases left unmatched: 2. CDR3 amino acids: CASSVGTGANIQYF. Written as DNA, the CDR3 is TGTGCCAGCAGCGTAGGGACAGGGGCGAACATTCAGTACTTC.

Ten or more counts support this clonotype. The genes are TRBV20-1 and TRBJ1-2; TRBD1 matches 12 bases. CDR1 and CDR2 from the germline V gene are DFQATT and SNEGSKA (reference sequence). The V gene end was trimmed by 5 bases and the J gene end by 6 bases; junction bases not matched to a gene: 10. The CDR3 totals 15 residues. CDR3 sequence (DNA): TGCAGTGCTCCAACCACCGGGACAGGGGGCAATGGCTACACCTTC. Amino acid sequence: CSAPTTGTGGNGYTF.